Each of the 28 T cell receptor beta chains below was sequenced from the same sample in a study of response to subunit inactivated influenza vaccine. MiXCR, run by TCRdb on the RT-PCR reads, gives a single entry per CDR3 protein. The table includes about 570,000 distinct CDR3 sequences, around 10% detected once. The sample also formed part of further work on T cells expressing NK-cell markers. That paper notes: Generation of TCR beta cDNA was performed by 5'RACE template switching incorporating UMIs.

The sample consisted of PBMCs from blood, taken on the day of vaccination. The source is a man aged 50 to 59 who received an inactivated influenza vaccine.

The rearrangement uses TRBV6-5 and TRBJ1-1, with D possibly being TRBD1 (5 bases). The CDR3 has 14 amino acids. The germline V and J ends were trimmed by 2 bases and 4 bases, with 11 bases remaining between them. Germline CDR1 and CDR2: MNHEY and SVGAGI. Here the CDR3 reads CASSYIDSATEAFF. The CDR3, as DNA: TGTGCCAGCAGTTACATCGACAGTGCCACTGAAGCTTTCTTT.

The chain is built from TRBV3-1 and TRBJ2-1; a possible D gene is TRBD2 (5 bases). CDR3 size: 17 residues. Trimming cost V 0 bases and J 7 bases, with 19 bases left between them. Germline assignment: CDR1 LGHDT and CDR2 YNNKEL (reference sequence). In nucleotides, the CDR3 is TGTGCCAGCAGCCAAGATCGGCAGTCACTTTCGGGGAATGAGCAGTTCTTC. As protein: CASSQDRQSLSGNEQFF.

The rearrangement links TRBV20-1 to TRBJ2-1; TRBD1 aligns across 12 bases. Germline V gene lookup returns CDR1 DFQATT and CDR2 SNEGSKA (reference sequence). V was clipped by 4 bases and J by 8 bases; unmatched bases: 6. This CDR3 has 14 residues. DNA for the CDR3: TGCAGTGCTACCCGGGACAGGGGGCTTTATGAGCAGTTCTTC. It specifies CSATRDRGLYEQFF.

In its sample, this clonotype was seen a few times. V and J are TRBV11-3 and TRBJ1-1; D remains ambiguous. The germline CDR1 and CDR2 sequences are SGHNT and YENEEA. The CDR3 is made up of 13 amino acids. V lost 3 bases to trimming and J lost 3 bases, with 8 bases between them. CDR3 nucleotide sequence: TGTGCCAGCAGCTTCCGCGACGACACTGAAGCTTTCTTT. Translating it yields CASSFRDDTEAFF.

This clonotype was seen more than once but under ten times. The chain has TRBV6-2 or TRBV6-3 and TRBJ2-1; 10 bases map to TRBD2. The germline CDR1 and CDR2 sequences are MNHEY and SVGEGT. This CDR3 has 14 amino acids. The V segment lost 7 bases and the J segment 2 bases; nucleotides outside the gene matches: 2. Here the CDR3 reads CASNLAGAYNEQFF. DNA of the CDR3: TGTGCCAGCAATCTAGCGGGAGCCTACAATGAGCAGTTCTTC.

The sample holds many counts of this clonotype. This chain connects TRBV6-1 to TRBJ2-7; 13 positions agree with TRBD2. Germline CDR1 and CDR2: MNHNS and SASEGT. J lost 1 base, V lost 6 bases, and 9 bases had no gene match. The CDR3 runs 17 residues. The CDR3 is CASRQLAGGPGSYEQYF. The CDR3 nucleotides read TGTGCCAGCAGGCAACTAGCGGGAGGGCCCGGTTCCTACGAGCAGTACTTC.

This rearrangement joins TRBV5-1 to TRBJ2-2; 12 bases are a match to TRBD2. Unmatched junction bases numbered 5, after V lost 5 bases and J lost 6 bases. This CDR3 is built from 15 residues. Germline V gives CDR1 SGHRS, CDR2 YFSETQ. The CDR3 region has the DNA TGCGCCAGCAGGAACCTAGCGGGAGGGCCCGGGGAGCTGTTTTTT. Translated, it gives CASRNLAGGPGELFF.

This clonotype was seen repeatedly, ten times or more. V gene TRBV12-3 or TRBV12-4 combines with J gene TRBJ1-5; 8 bases match TRBD1. The CDR3 consists of 12 residues. V was clipped by 10 bases and J by 7 bases; unmatched bases: 6. As DNA, the CDR3 is TGTGCCACCGGGACAGGCCGGCAGCCCCAGCATTTT. It yields the protein CATGTGRQPQHF.

In this sample, this clonotype turned up a few times. The J gene is TRBJ1-2, the V gene TRBV15; D is unresolved. The CDR3 spans 12 residues. V was shortened by 0 bases and J by 5 bases, with 4 bases between the two germline ends. Per germline, CDR1 LNHNV and CDR2 YYDKDF (reference sequence). DNA for the CDR3: TGTGCCACCAGCAGAGAAGGGTATGGCTACACCTTC. Its translation is CATSREGYGYTF.

V and J are TRBV5-1 and TRBJ2-3, with 7 nucleotides matching TRBD2. Germline values: CDR1 SGHRS, CDR2 YFSETQ. V gave up 3 bases and J gave up 5 bases; unmatched junction bases: 3. The CDR3 extends over 13 amino acids. The CDR3 region is CASSWGGRDTQYF. The CDR3 DNA sequence: TGCGCCAGCAGCTGGGGGGGGAGAGATACGCAGTATTTT.

The sample holds a few counts of this clonotype. This chain connects TRBV5-5 to TRBJ2-6; possible D gene TRBD2, 6 bases. The CDR3 loop spans 16 amino acids. The V and J ends lost 2 bases and 3 bases respectively, with 12 bases between them. Germline lookup yields CDR1 SGHKS and CDR2 YYEKEE (reference sequence). The CDR3 here is CASSLGTFGGANVLTF. The DNA of the CDR3 is TGTGCCAGCAGCTTAGGGACTTTTGGTGGGGCCAACGTCCTGACTTTC.

The table lists this clonotype with a few counts. The chain is built from TRBV7-6 and TRBJ2-5, with D perhaps TRBD2 (6 bases). Trimming left V 4 bases short and J 4 bases short, with 13 bases between. The CDR3 spans 14 residues. Germline CDR1 and CDR2: SGHVS and FNYEAQ. CDR3 sequence reads: CASSSRLGGETQYF. DNA for the CDR3: TGTGCCAGCAGCTCCCGACTGGGGGGAGAGACCCAGTACTTC.

In this sample, this clonotype turned up many times. The V call is TRBV29-1, the J call TRBJ2-1, with 7 bases that match TRBD2. J gave up 0 bases and V 4 bases, and 3 bases lay outside the gene matches. The CDR3 has 14 amino acids. CDR1 is SQVTM, CDR2 ANQGSEA, per germline. CDR3 DNA sequence: TGCAGCGTTGGCGGGGGTAGCTCCTACAATGAGCAGTTCTTC. This encodes CSVGGGSSYNEQFF.

The J gene is TRBJ2-3, the V gene TRBV11-2, with 11 bases matching TRBD2. Looked up from germline, CDR1 is SGHAT and CDR2 is FQNNGV. Unmatched junction bases numbered 10, after V lost 3 bases and J lost 5 bases. The CDR3 consists of 17 residues. The CDR3: CASSFRLAGRVGDTQYF. Here the CDR3 DNA reads TGTGCCAGCAGCTTTAGACTAGCGGGACGGGTGGGAGATACGCAGTATTTT.

This clonotype was seen only a few times. This chain joins TRBV20-1 and TRBJ2-7; 7 nucleotides match TRBD1. The trim removed 7 bases at V and 2 bases at J, leaving 5 bases unmatched. The CDR3 covers 12 residues. The germline V gene encodes CDR1 DFQATT and CDR2 SNEGSKA (reference sequence). The DNA for the CDR3 is TGCAGTGTTCAAGGACAGGCCTACGAGCAGTACTTC. This sequence encodes CSVQGQAYEQYF.

This clonotype showed up just a few times. The rearrangement links TRBV12-3 or TRBV12-4 to TRBJ2-2, with 9 bases matching TRBD1. V gave up 6 bases and J gave up 6 bases; unmatched junction bases: 5. The length of the CDR3 is 14 residues. For the CDR3, the DNA is TGTGCCAGCAGGTTAACAGGGGGCTCCGGGGAGCTGTTTTTT. This codes for CASRLTGGSGELFF.

This clonotype was found once. The V call is TRBV11-2, the J call TRBJ2-7; perhaps TRBD1 as D (7 bases). Trimming took 5 bases from V and 6 from J, leaving 17 bases between them. Looked up from germline, CDR1 is SGHAT and CDR2 is FQNNGV. This CDR3 region has 14 residues. The CDR3 DNA follows: TGTGCCAGCAGCGTCGGGAGACAGGGAGGCGAGCAGTACTTC. This codes for CASSVGRQGGEQYF.

This clonotype was found a few times. The chain carries TRBV11-2 and TRBJ2-7; D not certain. CDR3 length: 13 residues. V shed 0 bases and J shed 2 bases, with 5 bases lying between them. Germline CDR1 and CDR2: SGHAT and FQNNGV. The CDR3: CASSLDWAYEQYF. The CDR3 region has the DNA TGTGCCAGCAGCTTAGATTGGGCCTACGAGCAGTACTTC.

The chain combines TRBV4-2 with TRBJ1-2; 8 bases fit TRBD1. Germline lookup yields CDR1 LGHNA and CDR2 YNFKEQ. Losses at the gene ends were 10 bases for V and 0 bases for J; bases not matched to a gene: 16. The CDR3 totals 17 residues. The CDR3 DNA is TGTGCCATCGGCCCCGGGCTCCGACAGGGGACTAACTATGGCTACACCTTC. This gives the protein CAIGPGLRQGTNYGYTF.

This clonotype has ten or more counts. The chain employs TRBV19 and TRBJ2-2, with no clear D. Deletions cut 2 bases from V and 0 bases from J, with 1 base between. Looked up from germline, CDR1 is LNHDA and CDR2 is SQIVND (reference sequence). The CDR3 is 13 amino acids. This CDR3 reads CASSITNTGELFF. CDR3 DNA: TGTGCCAGTAGTATAACGAACACCGGGGAGCTGTTTTTT.

This clonotype has a handful of counts. The chain joins TRBV5-5 to TRBJ2-2, with 9 bases aligning to TRBD1. CDR3 size: 16 residues. Germline V CDR1 and CDR2: SGHKS, YYEKEE (reference sequence). V trimming: 3 bases; J trimming: 5 bases; junction bases outside the gene matches: 8. The CDR3 region has the DNA TGTGCCAGCAGCTCCTCCGGGACAGGGAAAACCGGGGAGCTGTTTTTT. Translated, it gives CASSSSGTGKTGELFF. Supplemented by reference TRBV5-5 and TRBJ2-2, the full variable domain reads DAGVTQSPTHLIKTRGQQVTLRCSPISGHKSVSWYQQVLGQGPQFIFQYYEKEERGRGNFPDRFSARQFPNYSSELNVNALLLGDSALYLCASSSSGTGKTGELFFGEGSRLTVL.

This clonotype was counted a few times. CDR3 loop: CASSQVARKHTSGRNEQFF. In DNA form, the CDR3 reads TGTGCCAGCAGCCAAGTAGCTAGGAAGCATACTAGCGGGAGGAATGAGCAGTTCTTC. The chain couples TRBV4-2 to TRBJ2-1, with 12 bases identical to TRBD2. The CDR3 covers 19 residues. The V gene's germline CDR1 is LGHNA and CDR2 YNFKEQ. With 1 base clipped from V and 7 bases from J, the junction kept 14 bases outside the gene matches.

The chain joins TRBV5-1 to TRBJ1-2; D is perhaps TRBD1 (5 bases). This CDR3 is 16 amino acids long. CDR1 SGHRS and CDR2 YFSETQ come from the germline V gene. With 3 bases removed from V and 4 bases from J, the gap between germline ends came to 19 bases. This CDR3 reads CASSSEVGRRTYGYTF. As DNA, the CDR3 is TGCGCCAGCAGCTCGGAGGTGGGGCGACGAACCTATGGCTACACCTTC.

This clonotype was detected only a few times. V and J are TRBV3-1 and TRBJ1-5; D gene uncertain. V shed 4 bases and J shed 3 bases, with 10 bases lying between them. Per the germline V gene, CDR1 is LGHDT and CDR2 is YNNKEL (reference sequence). This CDR3 is 14 amino acids long. Here the CDR3 DNA reads TGTGCCAGCAGCCCGTCGGGTACCAATCAGCCCCAGCATTTT. Amino acid sequence: CASSPSGTNQPQHF.

This clonotype has just a few counts. The chain joins TRBV2 to TRBJ2-1; 13 nucleotides agree with TRBD2. This CDR3 region has 16 residues. Trimming took 1 base from V and 6 from J; bases not matched to a gene: 3. CDR1 and CDR2 from the germline V gene are SNHLY and FYNNEI. This CDR3 is CASSEEGLAGTNEQFF. DNA of the CDR3: TGTGCCAGCAGTGAAGAGGGACTAGCGGGGACCAATGAGCAGTTCTTC.

V and J are TRBV7-2 and TRBJ2-2; TRBD1 is a possible D gene (5 bases). This CDR3 contains 17 residues. Germline CDR1 and CDR2: SGHTA and FQGNSA. Between the trimmed V and J ends, which lost 0 bases and 2 bases, there was a span of 13 bases. The CDR3 DNA sequence: TGTGCCAGCAGCTTAGCGCCGTCAGGGTTTAACACCGGGGAGCTGTTTTTT. Translating it yields CASSLAPSGFNTGELFF.

The chain joins TRBV5-5 to TRBJ2-3; 9 bases match TRBD2. The V and J ends lost 4 bases and 5 bases, in that order; junction bases with no gene match: 14. CDR1 is SGHKS and CDR2 is YYEKEE in the germline V gene (reference sequence). The CDR3 sequence is 17 residues long. The CDR3 coding sequence is TGTGCCAGCAGCCGGACATGGGCGGGAGGGCTGTTAGATACGCAGTATTTT. Residues: CASSRTWAGGLLDTQYF.

To note about this clonotype: A much larger clone sits a single nucleotide away, making a read error possible. The chain carries TRBV7-8 and TRBJ2-1; D is unresolved. Germline CDR1 SGHVS, CDR2 FQNEAQ. The CDR3 runs 17 residues. V was cut by 2 bases and J by 0 bases, with 14 bases left in between. For the CDR3, the DNA is TGTGCCAGCAGCTTAACTGGCGCACTACCCTCCTACAATGAGCAGTTCTTC. Translation: CASSLTGALPSYNEQFF.